This is a list of T cell receptor beta chains from one sample in a study of T cells after yellow fever vaccination. TCRdb analysed the 5' RACE reads with MiXCR anew, one entry per CDR3 protein. The table has over 110,000 distinct CDR3 sequences, roughly 8% seen once. Specimen: CD4+ T cells sorted from PBMCs, collected 5 days after the yellow fever booster vaccination. Source of these receptors: a young man who received the YFV17D yellow fever vaccine. Both conserved end residues are part of each CDR3. The D gene is left open where the match is weak. The listing skips clone size in some rows; elsewhere it reads once, few, many or a size class.

j_call	clone_size	d_call	v_call	cdr3_aa	cdr3_nt
TRBJ1-2	-	-	TRBV20-1	CSARDPGLYGYTF	TGCAGTGCTAGAGATCCGGGCCTTTATGGCTACACCTTC
TRBJ2-2	many	TRBD2	TRBV12-3/TRBV12-4	CASSLGLATTGELFF	TGTGCCAGCAGTTTGGGACTAGCGACCACCGGGGAGCTGTTTTTT
TRBJ1-1	many	-	TRBV28	CASSPQIMEAFF	TGTGCCAGCAGTCCCCAAATTATGGAAGCTTTCTTT
TRBJ1-2	many	TRBD1	TRBV20-1	CSATPGQGASYGYTF	TGCAGTGCAACACCGGGACAGGGGGCATCCTATGGCTACACCTTC
TRBJ1-1	few	-	TRBV7-2	CASSLVGRVHTEAFF	TGTGCCAGCAGCTTAGTAGGCAGGGTGCACACTGAAGCTTTCTTT
TRBJ1-3	many	-	TRBV9	CASSGTDRPGGNTIYF	TGTGCCAGCAGCGGTACCGACAGGCCCGGGGGAAACACCATATATTTT
TRBJ2-2	many	TRBD2	TRBV5-1	CASSPWDYEGELFF	TGCGCCAGCAGCCCGTGGGACTATGAGGGGGAGCTGTTTTTT
TRBJ2-3	-	-	TRBV12-3/TRBV12-4	CASNREIPGYTQYF	TGTGCCAGCAACCGGGAGATCCCCGGGTATACGCAGTATTTT
TRBJ2-6	-	-	TRBV28	CASSLQGFGANVLTF	TGTGCCAGCAGTCTACAGGGCTTCGGGGCCAACGTCCTGACTTTC
TRBJ1-1	many	-	TRBV5-1	CASSLEGYGTEAFF	TGCGCCAGCAGCTTGGAGGGCTATGGCACTGAAGCTTTCTTT
TRBJ2-5	many	TRBD2	TRBV7-9	CASSPTSTGSETQYF	TGTGCCAGCAGCCCGACTAGCACGGGGTCAGAGACCCAGTACTTC
TRBJ2-5	-	TRBD2	TRBV20-1	CSASTLGLAGSHQETQYF	TGCAGTGCTAGCACCCTGGGTCTAGCGGGCTCCCATCAAGAGACCCAGTACTTC
TRBJ2-7	many	-	TRBV6-5	CASSYSRDTPKYF	TGTGCCAGCAGTTACTCAAGGGACACCCCCAAGTACTTC
TRBJ2-3	many	-	TRBV29-1	CSVENGIRTDTQYF	TGCAGCGTTGAAAACGGAATACGCACAGATACGCAGTATTTT
TRBJ2-2	-	-	TRBV18	CASSPPVGRTTGELFF	TGTGCCAGCTCACCACCGGTCGGACGTACCACCGGGGAGCTGTTTTTT
TRBJ2-5	many	-	TRBV4-2	CASSQASPRGQETQYF	TGTGCCAGCAGCCAAGCCTCTCCTCGCGGGCAAGAGACCCAGTACTTC
TRBJ1-1	many	-	TRBV15	CATSRGGGVGNTEAFF	TGTGCCACCAGCAGAGGGGGGGGGGTCGGGAACACTGAAGCTTTCTTT
TRBJ2-3	many	-	TRBV7-2	CASSRGGSTDTQYF	TGTGCCAGCAGCCGAGGGGGGTCCACAGATACGCAGTATTTT
TRBJ2-3	many	-	TRBV4-2	CASSQDAPSPNNF	TGTGCCAGCAGCCAAGATGCGCCTAGCCCCAACAATTTT
TRBJ2-1	many	-	TRBV12-3/TRBV12-4	CASSLGRGTPKSEQFF	TGTGCCAGCAGTTTGGGGCGTGGAACTCCTAAGTCTGAGCAGTTCTTC
TRBJ2-7	many	-	TRBV4-3	CASSQALGANVPYEQYF	TGCGCCAGCAGCCAGGCACTCGGGGCAAACGTCCCCTACGAGCAGTACTTC
TRBJ2-1	many	-	TRBV7-8	CASSLLRDGRVNHEQFF	TGTGCCAGCAGCCTTCTAAGGGACGGGAGAGTGAACCATGAGCAGTTCTTC
TRBJ1-2	few	-	TRBV7-2	CASSADSQSRGYTF	TGTGCCAGCAGCGCCGACAGCCAGTCTCGGGGCTACACCTTC
TRBJ2-5	many	-	TRBV20-1	CSAREPRVGTQYF	TGCAGTGCTAGAGAACCCAGGGTCGGGACCCAGTACTTC
TRBJ2-1	few	TRBD1	TRBV6-1	CASKQQGSGEQFF	TGTGCCAGCAAACAACAGGGGTCGGGTGAGCAGTTCTTC
TRBJ2-4	-	-	TRBV11-2	CASSPVRAHTQLAKNIQYF	TGTGCCAGCAGTCCCGTAAGGGCCCACACTCAGCTAGCCAAAAACATTCAGTACTTC
TRBJ1-5	few	-	TRBV28	CASSSSGKGNQPQHF	TGTGCCAGCAGTTCGTCAGGGAAGGGCAATCAGCCCCAGCATTTT
TRBJ2-7	few	TRBD2	TRBV7-2	CASSFGRTSGEQYF	TGTGCCAGCAGCTTCGGGAGGACCTCGGGCGAGCAGTACTTC